A single sample is the source of the 6 T cell receptor beta chains below, sequenced in a study of T cell responses to AZD1222 COVID-19 vaccine. The data were produced by immunoSEQ multiplex PCR, yet TCRdb's version contains in-frame clones alone and is incomplete. The sample holds around 180,000 clones, around nine tenths seen once. The specimen comprised peripheral blood, sampled on day 0 of AZD1222 vaccination. All receptors derive from an adult in good health.

This CDR3 is CASSSDRGYYNEQFF. The CDR3 region has the DNA TGTGCCAGCAGCTCCGACAGGGGATATTACAATGAGCAGTTCTTC. The J gene is TRBJ2-1, the V gene TRBV28; 8 nucleotides line up with TRBD1. V shed 6 bases and J 4 bases; nucleotides not matched to a gene: 8. The CDR3 is 15 amino acids. Germline V lookup: CDR1 MDHEN, CDR2 SYDVKM.

This clone turned up a few times. V is TRBV4-1 and J is TRBJ1-1; a weak D match, TRBD1 (6 bases). The germline V gene encodes CDR1 MGHRA and CDR2 YSYEKL. The CDR3 loop spans 15 amino acids. V lost 1 base to trimming and J lost 5 bases, with 14 bases between them. CDR3 bases: TGCGCCAGCAGCCAAGTGCAGGGGATGGGGACTGAAGCTTTCTTT. Its protein product is CASSQVQGMGTEAFF.

The chain joins TRBV4-1 to TRBJ1-1; TRBD1 is a possible D gene (6 bases). Looked up from germline, CDR1 is MGHRA and CDR2 is YSYEKL. The V and J ends lost 1 base and 1 base respectively, with 10 bases between them. This CDR3 has 15 residues. CDR3: CASSQGGAQNTEAFF. The CDR3 DNA is TGCGCCAGCAGCCAAGGGGGGGCGCAGAACACTGAAGCTTTCTTT.

This clone was observed once. The V call is TRBV27, the J call TRBJ2-5; D is perhaps TRBD1 or TRBD2 (5 bases each). Per germline, CDR1 MNHEY and CDR2 SMNVEV (reference sequence). The V end lost 5 bases, the J end lost 2 bases, and 21 bases lay between the germline ends. This CDR3 contains 17 residues. CDR3 amino acids: CASSHSGASSRQETQYF. CDR3 DNA sequence: TGTGCCAGCAGTCACTCCGGGGCTAGTTCCCGTCAAGAGACCCAGTACTTC.

The V and J genes are TRBV6-5 and TRBJ1-6, with D uncertain. The V gene's germline CDR1 is MNHEY and CDR2 SVGAGI. V lost 4 bases, J lost 0 bases, and 10 bases lay in between. CDR3 length equals 16 residues. CDR3: CASSSGSGSYNSPLHF. The DNA of the CDR3 is TGTGCCAGCAGTTCGGGGTCAGGCTCCTATAATTCACCCCTCCACTTT.

The chain recombines TRBV6-6 with TRBJ1-6, with 7 nucleotides matching TRBD1. After removal of 0 bases from V and 5 bases from J, the junction contained 4 bases not matched to a gene. CDR3 length: 16 residues. The germline V gene encodes CDR1 MNHNY and CDR2 SVGAGI (reference sequence). The CDR3 protein is CASSYSSGGNNSPLHF. The CDR3 coding sequence is TGTGCCAGCAGTTACTCTTCAGGGGGAAATAATTCACCCCTCCACTTT.